This TCR beta chain was captured in a study of blood T cell repertoires in COVID-19. Background on the study: T cells, B-cell-depleted T cells, or PBMCs provided the cDNA or gDNA that served as material.

This clone was counted once. V trimming: 4 bases; J trimming: 7 bases; junction bases outside the gene matches: 10. This CDR3 has 15 residues. Germline CDR1 SGHDT, CDR2 YYEEEE. Original processing methods: For nucleated cells, counts were estimated from reference gene primer amplification. Generated by immunoSEQ multiplex PCR, the TCRdb table keeps only in-frame clones and is missing some. For V, J and clone size, that table is used; D and trimming come from the DNA. The sample lists 120,000 to 150,000 clones, more than 75% occurring once. Sequenced material: peripheral blood. The chain joins TRBV5-6 to TRBJ1-4; TRBD1 aligns across 7 bases. The sequence derives from a human donor with acute or convalescent COVID-19. The donor label of this sample is uncertain. CDR3 in amino acids: CASSPKGASSEKLFF. The DNA of the CDR3 is TGTGCCAGCAGCCCCAAGGGGGCCTCTTCTGAAAAACTGTTTTTT. The variable domain in full, completed from reference TRBV5-6 and TRBJ1-4, reads DAGVTQSPTHLIKTRGQQVTLRCSPKSGHDTVSWYQQALGQGPQFIFQYYEEEERQRGNFPDRFSGHQFPNYSSELNVNALLLGDSALYLCASSPKGASSEKLFFGSGTQLSVL.